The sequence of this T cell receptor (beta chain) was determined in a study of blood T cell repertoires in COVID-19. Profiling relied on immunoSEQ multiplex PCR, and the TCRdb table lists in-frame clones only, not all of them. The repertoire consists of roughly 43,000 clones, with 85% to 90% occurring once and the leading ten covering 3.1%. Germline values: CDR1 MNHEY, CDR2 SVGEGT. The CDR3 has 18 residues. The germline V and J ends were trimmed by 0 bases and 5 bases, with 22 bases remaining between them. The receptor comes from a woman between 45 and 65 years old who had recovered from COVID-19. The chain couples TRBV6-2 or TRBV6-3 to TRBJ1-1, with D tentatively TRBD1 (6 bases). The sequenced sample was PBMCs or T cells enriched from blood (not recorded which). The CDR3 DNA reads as TGTGCCAGCAGTTACTCATTTCCAATTGGGGGCAGGAGGACTGAAGCTTTCTTT. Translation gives CASSYSFPIGGRRTEAFF.